A selection of T cell receptor beta chains follows, all from one sample in a study of cytomegalovirus exposure and HLA in healthy donors. The method was immunoSEQ multiplex PCR; TCRdb's version includes in-frame clones alone and lacks a portion of them. This table holds 90,000 to 110,000 clones, approximately 70% found once. Sequenced: PBMCs. The receptors stem from a woman aged 70-85 years in good health and CMV-seropositive. CDR3s include the opening cysteine and the closing phenylalanine or tryptophan. A D gene is named only where the DNA matches it firmly. Size is stated for part of the rows, as once, few or many counts, or as a class when the clone is expanded.

v_call	d_call	j_call	clone_size	cdr3_aa	cdr3_nt
TRBV5-4	.	TRBJ1-5	.	CASSEQGSVQPQHF	TGTGCCAGCAGCGAACAGGGATCGGTTCAGCCCCAGCATTTT
TRBV12-5	TRBD2	TRBJ2-1	.	CASGSPGLAPQGEFF	TGTGCTAGTGGCTCACCGGGACTAGCGCCCCAGGGGGAGTTCTTC
TRBV7-2	TRBD2	TRBJ2-6	.	CASRRDYTSGANVLTF	TGTGCCAGCAGGCGGGACTATACCTCTGGGGCCAACGTCCTGACTTTC
TRBV9	.	TRBJ2-3	.	CASSVASTDTQYF	TGTGCCAGCAGCGTAGCTAGCACAGATACGCAGTATTTT
TRBV7-2	TRBD2	TRBJ2-3	few	CASSLPTSGFTDTQYF	TGTGCCAGCAGCTTACCGACTAGCGGGTTCACAGATACGCAGTATTTT
TRBV6-1	.	TRBJ1-1	few	CASLGTANTEAFF	TGTGCCAGCCTGGGGACTGCTAACACTGAAGCTTTCTTT
TRBV9	TRBD1	TRBJ2-7	.	CASSVGWGTDFMREQYF	TGTGCCAGCAGCGTAGGGTGGGGGACAGATTTTATGAGAGAGCAGTACTTC
TRBV7-3	TRBD2	TRBJ2-1	.	CASSLSGSSYNEQFF	TGTGCCAGCAGCTTAAGCGGGAGCTCCTACAATGAGCAGTTCTTC
TRBV5-3	TRBD2	TRBJ2-2	few	CARRLAGGNTGELFF	TGTGCCAGAAGGTTAGCGGGGGGTAACACCGGGGAGCTGTTTTTT
TRBV6-5	.	TRBJ1-1	.	CASSYSEGGTEAFF	TGTGCCAGCAGTTACTCGGAGGGAGGCACTGAAGCTTTCTTT
TRBV10-3	.	TRBJ1-5	.	CAISVGLEGQPQHF	TGTGCCATCAGTGTCGGGCTTGAGGGTCAGCCCCAGCATTTT
TRBV9	.	TRBJ1-4	few	CASSVGIGTSDEKLFF	TGTGCCAGCAGCGTAGGTATCGGGACTTCAGATGAAAAACTGTTTTTT
TRBV19	.	TRBJ1-1	once	CASIRGTEAFF	TGTGCCAGTATCAGGGGCACTGAAGCTTTCTTT
TRBV7-2	TRBD1	TRBJ1-1	.	CASSPEGQGAEAFF	TGTGCCAGCAGCCCGGAGGGACAGGGGGCTGAAGCTTTCTTT
TRBV6-5	TRBD2	TRBJ2-1	once	CASQDSGGNYNEQFF	TGTGCCAGCCAAGACAGCGGGGGGAACTACAATGAGCAGTTCTTC
TRBV5-3	.	TRBJ1-2	.	CARSLYKGGNYGYTF	TGTGCCAGAAGCCTATACAAAGGGGGAAACTATGGCTACACCTTC
TRBV18	.	TRBJ2-7	.	CASTGGPSYEQYF	TGTGCCAGCACCGGGGGGCCTTCCTACGAGCAGTACTTC
TRBV7-2	TRBD2	TRBJ2-1	few	CASSFGLAGAGEQFF	TGTGCCAGCAGCTTTGGACTAGCGGGGGCCGGGGAGCAGTTCTTC
TRBV25-1	.	TRBJ1-2	.	CASSESGGYGYTF	TGTGCCAGCAGTGAATCAGGTGGCTATGGCTACACCTTC
TRBV19	TRBD1	TRBJ1-1	.	CASTQAGGPHEAFF	TGTGCCAGTACCCAGGCAGGGGGCCCCCATGAAGCTTTCTTT
TRBV30	.	TRBJ2-5	.	CAWSNIETQYF	TGTGCCTGGAGCAACATAGAGACCCAGTACTTC
TRBV11-2	TRBD2	TRBJ2-1	.	CASSFGLVGGQNEQFF	TGTGCCAGCAGCTTCGGACTAGTGGGGGGTCAGAATGAGCAGTTCTTC
TRBV6-6	.	TRBJ2-1	.	CASRSGVGGGSDEQFF	TGTGCCAGCAGATCCGGCGTCGGCGGGGGCTCCGATGAGCAGTTCTTC
TRBV27	TRBD1	TRBJ1-2	.	CASSSGTGVPNYGYTF	TGTGCCAGCAGTTCCGGGACAGGGGTACCTAACTATGGCTACACCTTC
TRBV7-2	.	TRBJ2-4	few	CASSLATGGKNIQYF	TGTGCCAGCAGCTTAGCAACAGGTGGCAAAAACATTCAGTACTTC
TRBV18	.	TRBJ1-5	few	CASSLQQGNQPQHF	TGTGCCAGCTCGCTACAGCAAGGCAATCAGCCCCAGCATTTT
TRBV19	.	TRBJ1-1	.	CASSVQGTSEAFF	TGTGCCAGTAGTGTACAGGGTACTTCTGAAGCTTTCTTT
TRBV6-6	TRBD2	TRBJ2-1	.	CASSYQLSGGPGEQFF	TGTGCCAGCAGTTACCAACTTTCGGGGGGGCCGGGAGAGCAGTTCTTC